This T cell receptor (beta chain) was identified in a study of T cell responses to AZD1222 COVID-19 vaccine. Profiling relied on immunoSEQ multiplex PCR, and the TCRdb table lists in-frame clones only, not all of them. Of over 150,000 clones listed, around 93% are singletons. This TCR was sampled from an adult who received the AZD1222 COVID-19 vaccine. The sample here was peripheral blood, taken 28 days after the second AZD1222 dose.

This CDR3 is CASTPRDRDSYEQYF. In DNA form, the CDR3 reads TGTGCCAGCACCCCTCGGGACAGGGATTCCTACGAGCAGTACTTC. The V call is TRBV6-1, the J call TRBJ2-7; TRBD1 matches 9 bases. This CDR3 has 15 residues. Germline lookup yields CDR1 MNHNS and CDR2 SASEGT. V gave up 7 bases and J gave up 1 base; unmatched junction bases: 8.